Below, 25 T cell receptor beta chains from the same sample are listed, as sequenced in a study of blood T cell repertoires in COVID-19. Repertoires were generated with immunoSEQ multiplex PCR, while TCRdb's copy carries only in-frame clones and drops some. Of 400,000 to 450,000 clones listed, roughly 89% were seen once; the top ten hold 1.4%. The specimen was peripheral blood. Receptor source: a woman aged 30 to 39 with active or convalescent COVID-19.

This clone was picked up many times. The chain carries TRBV28 and TRBJ2-7; TRBD2 matches 9 bases. The junction had 13 bases not matched to a gene; V was cut back by 6 bases and J by 4 bases. CDR3 length equals 16 residues. Germline V gives CDR1 MDHEN, CDR2 SYDVKM. CDR3 in DNA: TGTGCCAGCAGCCGCAGGGGCGGGAGGGCCGCGTACGAGCAGTACTTC. As protein: CASSRRGGRAAYEQYF.

The table lists this clone with a count of one. The rearrangement links TRBV4-2 to TRBJ1-4; D is uncertain. V was shortened by 4 bases and J by 3 bases, with 15 bases between the two germline ends. Germline values: CDR1 LGHNA, CDR2 YNFKEQ. The CDR3 spans 16 residues. CDR3 sequence (DNA): TGTGCCAGCAGCCCTGGTGTAAAGGAGTCTAATGAAAAACTGTTTTTT. Translation: CASSPGVKESNEKLFF.

The V call is TRBV6-2 or TRBV6-3, the J call TRBJ2-1, with D tentatively TRBD2 (6 bases). Germline V gives CDR1 MNHEY, CDR2 SVGEGT. V was clipped by 2 bases and J by 0 bases, with 8 bases between them. This CDR3 is built from 15 residues. The CDR3, as DNA: TGTGCCAGCAGTTACGGGACTCCCTCCTACAATGAGCAGTTCTTC. Encoded protein: CASSYGTPSYNEQFF.

The rearrangement links TRBV19 to TRBJ1-4, with 7 bases lining up with TRBD1. CDR3 length: 15 amino acids. Germline V gives CDR1 LNHDA, CDR2 SQIVND (reference sequence). With V trimmed by 4 bases and J by 7 bases, 9 bases remained unmatched. CDR3: CASSRSRDRAEKLFF. The CDR3 DNA sequence: TGTGCCAGTAGTAGAAGCCGCGACAGGGCTGAAAAACTGTTTTTT.

The chain couples TRBV6-5 to TRBJ1-2, with a possible D match to TRBD1 (5 bases). Germline CDR1 is MNHEY and CDR2 is SVGAGI. This CDR3 contains 13 residues. V lost 7 bases and J lost 7, with 16 bases in between. CDR3 DNA: TGTGCCAGCACTGGGGAGGGACCTAGTGGCTACACCTTC. Translating it yields CASTGEGPSGYTF.

The chain carries TRBV27 and TRBJ1-6; TRBD1 matches 12 bases. Unmatched junction bases numbered 7, after V lost 6 bases and J lost 7 bases. This CDR3 is built from 16 residues. CDR1 is MNHEY and CDR2 is SMNVEV in the germline V gene (reference sequence). CDR3 residues: CASSTGQGAGNSPLHF. DNA of the CDR3: TGTGCCAGCAGCACGGGACAGGGGGCGGGGAATTCACCCCTCCACTTT.

The chain recombines TRBV5-1 with TRBJ1-1, with 8 bases lining up with TRBD1. V shed 3 bases, J shed 4 bases, and the junction held 5 bases outside the gene matches. Germline CDR1 reads SGHRS; CDR2 reads YFSETQ. The CDR3 has 14 residues. The CDR3 protein is CASSSLGTGTEAFF. The CDR3 DNA reads as TGCGCCAGCAGCTCGCTAGGGACAGGCACTGAAGCTTTCTTT.

This clone appeared a single time. This rearrangement joins TRBV19 to TRBJ1-1; D possibly corresponds to TRBD1 (6 bases). V lost 1 base and J 0 bases, leaving 9 bases between the germline ends. The V gene's germline CDR1 is LNHDA and CDR2 SQIVND (reference sequence). The CDR3 is 15 amino acids. CDR3 nucleotides: TGTGCCAGTAGTATAGCAGGGGCTGTGAACACTGAAGCTTTCTTT. Translated, it gives CASSIAGAVNTEAFF.

This rearrangement joins TRBV18 to TRBJ2-2; TRBD2 might be the D (6 bases). CDR3 length: 14 residues. From germline, CDR1 is KGHSH and CDR2 LQKENI. Trimming took 6 bases from V and 1 from J, leaving 9 bases between them. Here the CDR3 reads CASSPGLNTGELFF. The CDR3 DNA is TGTGCCAGCTCGCCGGGACTGAACACCGGGGAGCTGTTTTTT.

This clone was seen a single time. This chain joins TRBV27 and TRBJ2-3, with D tentatively TRBD2 (7 bases). This CDR3 region has 15 residues. Germline CDR1 is MNHEY and CDR2 is SMNVEV (reference sequence). Trimming took off 8 bases at V and 3 bases at J, with 18 bases between the two ends. CDR3 coding DNA: TGTGCCAGCTGTGGAGGGGGGAGGGTGACAGATACGCAGTATTTT. This sequence encodes CASCGGGRVTDTQYF.

The chain employs TRBV7-2 and TRBJ2-6, with D possibly being TRBD1 (6 bases). Germline V gene lookup returns CDR1 SGHTA and CDR2 FQGNSA. The CDR3 totals 18 residues. Trimming shortened V by 10 bases and J by 2 bases, and 24 bases separated the two germline ends. The CDR3 DNA reads as TGTGCCATTGTTTACCGGGACACCAAAGGTACTGGGGCCAACGTCCTGACTTTC. Its protein is CAIVYRDTKGTGANVLTF.

This chain links TRBV11-2 with TRBJ2-5, with D perhaps matching TRBD1 (6 bases). This CDR3 spans 13 amino acids. The ends were cut back, 5 bases at V and 3 bases at J, with 10 bases in the middle. CDR1 SGHAT and CDR2 FQNNGV come from the germline V gene. This CDR3 is CASSVRDKETQYF. The DNA of the CDR3 is TGTGCCAGCAGCGTCCGGGACAAAGAGACCCAGTACTTC.

The V call is TRBV5-1, the J call TRBJ1-2; D gene ambiguous. V was shortened by 7 bases and J by 3 bases, with 13 bases between the two germline ends. Germline V gene data show CDR1 as SGHRS and CDR2 as YFSETQ. This CDR3 comprises 13 residues. In DNA, the CDR3 is TGCGCCAGCGCCCCGGGATTCGACTATGGCTACACCTTC. Its translation is CASAPGFDYGYTF.

This chain connects TRBV25-1 to TRBJ1-2; D is ambiguous. The V gene lost 10 bases and the J gene lost 2 bases, with 11 bases spanning the gap. This CDR3 is built from 12 residues. Germline loops: CDR1 MGHDK, CDR2 SYGVNS. CDR3 in amino acids: CATKTPNYGYTF. CDR3 in DNA: TGTGCCACCAAGACACCCAACTATGGCTACACCTTC.

This clone was counted a few times. This sequence joins TRBV3-1 (or the pseudogene TRBV3-2) and TRBJ1-2; D possibly corresponds to TRBD1 (5 bases). V lost 2 bases and J lost 8, with 24 bases in between. Germline assignment: CDR1 LGHDT and CDR2 YNNKEL (reference sequence). The CDR3 spans 17 residues. The CDR3 spells CASSQTTGGTALMGYTF. In nucleotides, the CDR3 is TGTGCCAGCAGCCAAACTACCGGCGGGACGGCGCTTATGGGCTACACCTTC.

This chain links TRBV2 with TRBJ2-4; 10 nucleotides match TRBD1. This CDR3 contains 16 residues. V shed 4 bases and J 0 bases; nucleotides not matched to a gene: 3. Germline V gene lookup returns CDR1 SNHLY and CDR2 FYNNEI. Here the CDR3 reads CASSGWDRGAKNIQYF. CDR3 in DNA: TGTGCCAGCAGTGGATGGGACAGGGGAGCCAAAAACATTCAGTACTTC.

The rearrangement joins TRBV3-1 (or the pseudogene TRBV3-2) to TRBJ2-7; D may be TRBD2 (5 bases). Trimming cost V 6 bases and J 3 bases, with 9 bases left between them. The CDR3 runs 12 residues. Per germline, CDR1 LGHDT and CDR2 YNNKEL (reference sequence). The CDR3 DNA is TGTGCCAGCAGGGACGGAGGCTACGAGCAGTACTTC. This sequence encodes CASRDGGYEQYF.

A single count supports this clone. This chain joins TRBV6-5 and TRBJ1-3; D gene unclear. In germline, CDR1 is MNHEY, CDR2 SVGAGI. V shed 4 bases and J shed 0 bases, with 10 bases lying between them. This CDR3 comprises 15 residues. The CDR3 is CASSSLPDSGNTIYF. CDR3 nucleotide sequence: TGTGCCAGCAGTTCCCTACCTGACTCTGGAAACACCATATATTTT.

The V gene is TRBV23-1, the J gene TRBJ1-1; 7 bases fit TRBD1. TRBV23-1 is sorted into the ORF group, with uncertain function. CDR3 length: 15 amino acids. J was trimmed by 1 base and V by 6 bases; bases with no gene match: 8. The CDR3 DNA reads as TGCGCCAGCAGACGAGGACAGGCCGGGAACACTGAAGCTTTCTTT. As protein: CASRRGQAGNTEAFF.

This chain uses TRBV3-1 (or the pseudogene TRBV3-2) with TRBJ2-5; perhaps TRBD2 as D (6 bases). Trimming shortened V by 4 bases and J by 0 bases, and 18 bases separated the two germline ends. Germline assignment: CDR1 LGHDT and CDR2 YNNKEL (reference sequence). The CDR3 runs to 17 residues. CDR3 sequence: CASSPPTLRGHQETQYF. In nucleotides, the CDR3 is TGTGCCAGCAGCCCCCCGACTTTGCGGGGACACCAAGAGACCCAGTACTTC.

The CDR3 nucleotides read TGTGCCAGCAGCGCCCGACTGCTGTCGCGTAGCGGGGGGGCCCCCGGGGAGCTGTTTTTT. This translates into CASSARLLSRSGGAPGELFF. V and J are TRBV7-6 and TRBJ2-2, with 11 bases matching TRBD2. Germline V gene lookup returns CDR1 SGHVS and CDR2 FNYEAQ. The CDR3 has 20 residues. Trimming cost V 5 bases and J 6 bases; bases outside gene matches: 20. Full variable domain (rest looked up from reference TRBV7-6 and TRBJ2-2): GAGVSQSPRYKVTKRGQDVALRCDPISGHVSLYWYRQALGQGPEFLTYFNYEAQQDKSGLPNDRFSAERPEGSISTLTIQRTEQRDSAMYRCASSARLLSRSGGAPGELFFGEGSRLTVL.

The gene calls are TRBV19 and TRBJ2-7; perhaps TRBD2 as D (5 bases). Germline CDR1 reads LNHDA; CDR2 reads SQIVND (reference sequence). V was clipped by 3 bases and J by 4 bases, with 19 bases between them. The CDR3 is made up of 16 amino acids. The CDR3 loop is CASSINSGRANYEQYF. In DNA form, the CDR3 reads TGTGCCAGTAGTATTAACAGCGGCCGAGCCAATTACGAGCAGTACTTC.

This chain joins TRBV5-1 and TRBJ1-1; TRBD1 matches at 8 bases. Per germline, CDR1 SGHRS and CDR2 YFSETQ. The CDR3 contains 15 residues. V was clipped by 3 bases and J by 6 bases; unmatched bases: 10. CDR3 nucleotides: TGCGCCAGCAGCTCCCATCCCCAGGGGGCGGCTGAAGCTTTCTTT. It is translated as CASSSHPQGAAEAFF.

The chain is built from TRBV15 and TRBJ2-5; 9 bases line up with TRBD2. CDR3 length equals 16 residues. Per the germline V gene, CDR1 is LNHNV and CDR2 is YYDKDF (reference sequence). With 0 bases clipped from V and 0 bases from J, the junction kept 2 bases outside the gene matches. The CDR3 DNA sequence: TGTGCCACCAGCAGAGATCTAGCGGGGAACCAAGAGACCCAGTACTTC. Translating gives CATSRDLAGNQETQYF.

The chain combines TRBV12-5 with TRBJ1-5, with D hard to call. The V end lost 5 bases, the J end lost 7 bases, and 6 bases lay between the germline ends. CDR1 LGHNT and CDR2 FRNRAP come from the germline V gene. CDR3 length equals 11 residues. CDR3 amino acids: CASGDQQPQHF. In DNA form, the CDR3 reads TGTGCTAGTGGTGATCAGCAGCCCCAGCATTTT. Looking up the rest from reference TRBV12-5 and TRBJ1-5 gives the full variable domain: DARVTQTPRHKVTEMGQEVTMRCQPILGHNTVFWYRQTMMQGLELLAYFRNRAPLDDSGMPKDRFSAEMPDATLATLKIQPSEPRDSAVYFCASGDQQPQHFGDGTRLSIL.